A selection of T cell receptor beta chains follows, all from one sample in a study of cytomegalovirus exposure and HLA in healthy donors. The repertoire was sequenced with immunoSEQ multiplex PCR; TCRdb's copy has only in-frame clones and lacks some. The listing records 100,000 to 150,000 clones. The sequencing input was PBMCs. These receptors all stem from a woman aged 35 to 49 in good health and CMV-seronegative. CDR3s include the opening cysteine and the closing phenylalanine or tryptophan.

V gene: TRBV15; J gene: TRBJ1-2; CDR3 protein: CATSRSGGGGGYTF
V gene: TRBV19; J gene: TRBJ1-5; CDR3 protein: CASSTPGTGVNQPQHF
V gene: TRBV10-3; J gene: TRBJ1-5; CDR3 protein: CATGGGQGAGRGNQPQHF
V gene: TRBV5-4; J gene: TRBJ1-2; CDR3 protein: CASSLDSGQGHGYTF
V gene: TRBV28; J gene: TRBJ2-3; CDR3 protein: CASSSGTGGYSTDTQYF
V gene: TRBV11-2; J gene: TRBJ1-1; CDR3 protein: CASSRTLNTEAFF
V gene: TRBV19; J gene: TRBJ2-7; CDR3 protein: CASSIQEGAYEQYF
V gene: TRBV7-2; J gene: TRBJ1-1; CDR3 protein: CASSTGTEAFF
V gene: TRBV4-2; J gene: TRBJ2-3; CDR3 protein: CASSQDPAGGRDGTQYF
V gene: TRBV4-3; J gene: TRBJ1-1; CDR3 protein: CASSQLIQGAGVNTEAFF
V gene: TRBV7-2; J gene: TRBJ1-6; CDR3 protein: CASSSMRGASHSPLHF
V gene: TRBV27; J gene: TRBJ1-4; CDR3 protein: CASSPNRRRVSTNEKLFF
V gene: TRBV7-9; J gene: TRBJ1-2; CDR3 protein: CASSLGTGYNYGYTF
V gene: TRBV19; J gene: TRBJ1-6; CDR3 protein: CASSIQVYNSPLHF
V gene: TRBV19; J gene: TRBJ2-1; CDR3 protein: CASKGLAGTYNEQFF
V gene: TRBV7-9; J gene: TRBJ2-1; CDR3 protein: CASSLGAAPYNEQFF
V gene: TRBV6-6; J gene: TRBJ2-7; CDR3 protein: CASSLGEGRGEQYF
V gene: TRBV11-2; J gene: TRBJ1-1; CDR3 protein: CASSPRQNNREAFF
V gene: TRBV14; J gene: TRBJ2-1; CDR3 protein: CASSRSGGYNEQFF
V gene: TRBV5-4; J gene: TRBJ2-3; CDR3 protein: CASSLGTGIPDTQYF
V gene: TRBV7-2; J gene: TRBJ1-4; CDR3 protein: CASSFGTVTNEKLFF
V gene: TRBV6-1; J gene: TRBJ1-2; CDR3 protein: CASSERAIANYGYTF
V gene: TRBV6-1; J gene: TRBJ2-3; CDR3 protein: CASRLRDRVDTQYF
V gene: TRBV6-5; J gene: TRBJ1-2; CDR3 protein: CASSSAGITYGYTF